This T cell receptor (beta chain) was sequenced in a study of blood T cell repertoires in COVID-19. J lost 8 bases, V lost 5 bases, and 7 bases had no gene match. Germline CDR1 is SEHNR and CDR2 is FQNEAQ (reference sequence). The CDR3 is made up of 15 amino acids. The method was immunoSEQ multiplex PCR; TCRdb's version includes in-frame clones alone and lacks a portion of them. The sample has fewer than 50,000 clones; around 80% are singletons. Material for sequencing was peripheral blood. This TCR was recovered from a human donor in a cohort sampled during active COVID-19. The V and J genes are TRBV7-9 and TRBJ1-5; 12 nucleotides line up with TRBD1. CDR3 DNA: TGTGCCAGCAGCCAGGGGACAGGGGGCGGTGAGCCCCAGCATTTT. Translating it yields CASSQGTGGGEPQHF.